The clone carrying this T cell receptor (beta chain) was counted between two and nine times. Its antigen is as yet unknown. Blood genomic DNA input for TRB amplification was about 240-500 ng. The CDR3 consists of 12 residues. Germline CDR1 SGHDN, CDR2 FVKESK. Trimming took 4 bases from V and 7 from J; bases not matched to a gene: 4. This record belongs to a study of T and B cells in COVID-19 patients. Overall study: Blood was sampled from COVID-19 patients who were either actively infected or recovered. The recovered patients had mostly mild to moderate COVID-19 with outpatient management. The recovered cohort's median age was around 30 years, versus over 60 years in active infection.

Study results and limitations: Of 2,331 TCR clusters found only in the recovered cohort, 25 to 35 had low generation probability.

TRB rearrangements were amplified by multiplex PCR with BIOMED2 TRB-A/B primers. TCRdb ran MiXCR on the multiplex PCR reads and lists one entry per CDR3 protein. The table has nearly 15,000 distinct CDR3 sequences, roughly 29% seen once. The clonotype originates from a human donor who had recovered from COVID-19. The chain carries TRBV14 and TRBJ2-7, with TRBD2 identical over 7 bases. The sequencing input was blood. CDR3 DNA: TGTGCCAGCAGCCGTTGGGGGGGGGAGCAGTACTTC. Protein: CASSRWGGEQYF. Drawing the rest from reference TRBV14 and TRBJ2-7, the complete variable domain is EAGVTQFPSHSVIEKGQTVTLRCDPISGHDNLYWYRRVMGKEIKFLLHFVKESKQDESGMPNNRFLAERTGGTYSTLKVQPAELEDSGVYFCASSRWGGEQYFGPGTRLTVT.